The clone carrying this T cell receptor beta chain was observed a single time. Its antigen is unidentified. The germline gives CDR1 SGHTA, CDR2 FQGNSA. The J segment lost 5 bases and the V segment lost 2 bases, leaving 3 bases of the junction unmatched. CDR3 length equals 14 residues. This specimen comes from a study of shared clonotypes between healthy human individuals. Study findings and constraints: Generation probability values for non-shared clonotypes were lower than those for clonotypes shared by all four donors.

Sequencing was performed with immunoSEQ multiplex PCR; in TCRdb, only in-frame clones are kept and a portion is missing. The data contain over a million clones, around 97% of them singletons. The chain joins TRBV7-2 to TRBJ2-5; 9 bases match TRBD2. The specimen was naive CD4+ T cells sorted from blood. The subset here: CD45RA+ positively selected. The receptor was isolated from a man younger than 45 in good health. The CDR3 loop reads CASSLIAGVETQYF. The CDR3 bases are TGTGCCAGCAGCTTAATAGCGGGAGTGGAGACCCAGTACTTC.